The T cell receptor (beta chain) under discussion was sequenced for a study of blood T cell repertoires in COVID-19. Study context: COVID-19 samples collected from the United States, Italy and Spain covered acute and convalescent phases. T cells, B-cell-depleted T cells, or PBMCs provided the cDNA or gDNA that served as material.

Study processing details: Amplified reference gene primers provided the basis for estimating nucleated cell counts. TCRdb's copy holds only in-frame clones and misses some; the assay was immunoSEQ multiplex PCR. That table furnishes V, J and clone size, whereas the DNA furnished D and trimming. The table includes about 150,000 clones, around 80% detected once. The CDR3 totals 12 residues. V was pared by 3 bases and J by 5 bases, with 10 bases between. Germline CDR1 DFQATT, CDR2 SNEGSKA (reference sequence). The sequencing input was peripheral blood. The chain links TRBV20-1 to TRBJ1-2; D unresolved. This TCR was sampled from a human donor with acute or convalescent COVID-19. The donor label of this sample is uncertain. The CDR3, as DNA: TGCAGTGCTAGTTTGCAGACTTATGGCTACACCTTC. The encoded protein is CSASLQTYGYTF.